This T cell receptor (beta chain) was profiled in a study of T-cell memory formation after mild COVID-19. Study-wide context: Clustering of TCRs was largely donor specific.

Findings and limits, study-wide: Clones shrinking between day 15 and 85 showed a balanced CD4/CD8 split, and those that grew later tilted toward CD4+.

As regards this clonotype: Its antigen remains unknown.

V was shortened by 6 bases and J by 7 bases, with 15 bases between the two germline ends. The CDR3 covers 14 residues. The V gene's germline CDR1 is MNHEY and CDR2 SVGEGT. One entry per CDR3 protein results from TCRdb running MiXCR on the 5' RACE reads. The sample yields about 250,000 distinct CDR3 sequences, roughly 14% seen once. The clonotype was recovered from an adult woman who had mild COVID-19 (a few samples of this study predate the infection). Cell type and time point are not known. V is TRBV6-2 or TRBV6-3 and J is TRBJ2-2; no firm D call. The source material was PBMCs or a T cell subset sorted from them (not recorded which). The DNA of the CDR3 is TGTGCCAGCAGGGTCCTCAAGGGTCACGGGGAGCTGTTTTTT. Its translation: CASRVLKGHGELFF.